This T cell receptor (beta chain) derives from a study of blood T cells in healthy people across ages. The germline V and J ends were trimmed by 5 bases and 8 bases, with 13 bases remaining between them. Germline lookup yields CDR1 KGHSH and CDR2 LQKENI. The CDR3 extends over 14 amino acids. A J-beta primer mix and a sample-barcoded 5' primer were used in a second PCR of about 7 to 12 cycles. In TCRdb, the 5' RACE reads were re-called with MiXCR into one record per CDR3 protein. The sample holds around 900,000 distinct CDR3 sequences, 29% seen once. Each sample had at least 6.5 million PBMCs isolated.

Sequenced material: blood. The source of this sequence is a woman older than 75 in good health. The genes are TRBV18 and TRBJ1-6, with D tentatively TRBD1 (6 bases). CDR3 in amino acids: CASSSQGSDSPLHF. CDR3 bases: TGTGCCAGCTCAAGTCAGGGGAGTGATTCACCCCTCCACTTT.